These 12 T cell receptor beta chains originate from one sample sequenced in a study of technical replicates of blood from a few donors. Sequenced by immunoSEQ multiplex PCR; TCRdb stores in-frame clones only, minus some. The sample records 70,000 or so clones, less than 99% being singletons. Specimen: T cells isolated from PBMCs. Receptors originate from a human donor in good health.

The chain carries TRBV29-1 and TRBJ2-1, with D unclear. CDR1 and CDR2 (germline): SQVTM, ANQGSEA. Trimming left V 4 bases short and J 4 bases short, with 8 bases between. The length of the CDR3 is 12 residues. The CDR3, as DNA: TGCAGCGTTGTACACCTTTACAATGAGCAGTTCTTC. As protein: CSVVHLYNEQFF.

CDR3: CAIKGHAGGQPQHF. The CDR3 nucleotides read TGTGCCATCAAGGGGCATGCCGGGGGTCAGCCCCAGCATTTT. The genes are TRBV10-3 and TRBJ1-5, with a possible D match to TRBD1 (5 bases). V dropped 7 bases and J dropped 6 bases, with 16 bases sitting between them. The germline V gene has CDR1 ENHRY and CDR2 SYGVKD. This CDR3 region has 14 residues.

In DNA, the CDR3 is TGTGCCAGCTCACCGCTCTACTTAAACACCGGGGAGCTGTTTTTT. Translated: CASSPLYLNTGELFF. The V call is TRBV18, the J call TRBJ2-2; D is unclear. V was pared by 3 bases and J by 2 bases, with 10 bases between. From germline, CDR1 is KGHSH and CDR2 LQKENI. The CDR3 totals 15 residues.

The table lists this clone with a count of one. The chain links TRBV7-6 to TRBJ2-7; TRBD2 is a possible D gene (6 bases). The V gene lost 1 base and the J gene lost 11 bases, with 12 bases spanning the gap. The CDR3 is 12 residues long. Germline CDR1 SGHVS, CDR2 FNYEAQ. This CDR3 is CASSLEEGGKYF. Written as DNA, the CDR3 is TGTGCCAGCAGCTTAGAGGAGGGAGGAAAGTACTTC.

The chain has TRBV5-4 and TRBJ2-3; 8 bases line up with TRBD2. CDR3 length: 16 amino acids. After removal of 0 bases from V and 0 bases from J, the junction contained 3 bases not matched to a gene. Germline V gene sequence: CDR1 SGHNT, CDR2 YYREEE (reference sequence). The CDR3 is CASSLDIAGSTDTQYF. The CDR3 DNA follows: TGTGCCAGCAGCTTGGACATAGCGGGAAGCACAGATACGCAGTATTTT. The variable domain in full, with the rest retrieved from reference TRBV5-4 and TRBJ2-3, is ETGVTQSPTHLIKTRGQQVTLRCSSQSGHNTVSWYQQALGQGPQFIFQYYREEENGRGNFPPRFSGLQFPNYSSELNVNALELDDSALYLCASSLDIAGSTDTQYFGPGTRLTVL.

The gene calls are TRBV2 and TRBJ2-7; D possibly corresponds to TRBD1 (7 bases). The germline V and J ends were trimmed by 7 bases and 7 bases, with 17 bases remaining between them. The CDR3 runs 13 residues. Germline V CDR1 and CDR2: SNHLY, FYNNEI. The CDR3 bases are TGTGCCAGCACCACCCAACAGGGGAGGGAGCAGTACTTC. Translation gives CASTTQQGREQYF.

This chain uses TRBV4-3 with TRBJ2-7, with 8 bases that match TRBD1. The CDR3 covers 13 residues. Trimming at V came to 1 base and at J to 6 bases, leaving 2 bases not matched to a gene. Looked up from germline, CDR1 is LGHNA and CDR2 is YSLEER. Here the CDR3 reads CASSQVGQGEQYF. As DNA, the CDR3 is TGCGCCAGCAGCCAAGTAGGACAGGGCGAGCAGTACTTC.

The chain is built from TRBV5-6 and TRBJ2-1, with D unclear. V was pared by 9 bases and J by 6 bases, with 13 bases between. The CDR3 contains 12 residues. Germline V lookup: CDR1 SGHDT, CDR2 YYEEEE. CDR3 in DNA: TGTGCCACTACGAGCTACGGCAATGAGCAGTTCTTC. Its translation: CATTSYGNEQFF.

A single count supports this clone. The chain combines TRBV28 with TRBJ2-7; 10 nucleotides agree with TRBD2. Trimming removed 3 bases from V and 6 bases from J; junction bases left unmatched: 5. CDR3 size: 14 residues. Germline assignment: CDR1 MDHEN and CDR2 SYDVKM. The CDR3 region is CASSFLAGDSEQYF. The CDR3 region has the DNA TGTGCCAGCAGTTTCCTAGCGGGAGACTCCGAGCAGTACTTC.

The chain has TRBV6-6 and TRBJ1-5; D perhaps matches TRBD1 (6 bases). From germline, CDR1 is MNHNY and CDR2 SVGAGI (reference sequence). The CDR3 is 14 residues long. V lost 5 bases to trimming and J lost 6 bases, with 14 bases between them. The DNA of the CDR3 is TGTGCCAGCAGTACGGACAGTTTACCTCAGCCCCAGCATTTT. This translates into CASSTDSLPQPQHF.

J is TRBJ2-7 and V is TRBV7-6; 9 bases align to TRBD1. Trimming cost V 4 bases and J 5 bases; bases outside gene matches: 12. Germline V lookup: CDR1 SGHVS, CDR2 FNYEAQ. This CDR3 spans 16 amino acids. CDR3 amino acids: CASSSRQGGDTHEQYF. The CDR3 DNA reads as TGTGCCAGCAGCTCCCGACAGGGGGGGGACACCCACGAGCAGTACTTC.

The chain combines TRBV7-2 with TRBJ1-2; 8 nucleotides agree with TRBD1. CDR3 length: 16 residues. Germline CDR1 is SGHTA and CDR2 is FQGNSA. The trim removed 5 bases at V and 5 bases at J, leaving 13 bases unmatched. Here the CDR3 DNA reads TGTGCCAGCAGCACCCTGGGACAGGCATCTTCTTATGGCTACACCTTC. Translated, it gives CASSTLGQASSYGYTF. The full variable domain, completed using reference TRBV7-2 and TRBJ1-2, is GAGVSQSPSNKVTEKGKDVELRCDPISGHTALYWYRQSLGQGLEFLIYFQGNSAPDKSGLPSDRFSAERTGGSVSTLTIQRTQQEDSAVYLCASSTLGQASSYGYTFGSGTRLTVV.